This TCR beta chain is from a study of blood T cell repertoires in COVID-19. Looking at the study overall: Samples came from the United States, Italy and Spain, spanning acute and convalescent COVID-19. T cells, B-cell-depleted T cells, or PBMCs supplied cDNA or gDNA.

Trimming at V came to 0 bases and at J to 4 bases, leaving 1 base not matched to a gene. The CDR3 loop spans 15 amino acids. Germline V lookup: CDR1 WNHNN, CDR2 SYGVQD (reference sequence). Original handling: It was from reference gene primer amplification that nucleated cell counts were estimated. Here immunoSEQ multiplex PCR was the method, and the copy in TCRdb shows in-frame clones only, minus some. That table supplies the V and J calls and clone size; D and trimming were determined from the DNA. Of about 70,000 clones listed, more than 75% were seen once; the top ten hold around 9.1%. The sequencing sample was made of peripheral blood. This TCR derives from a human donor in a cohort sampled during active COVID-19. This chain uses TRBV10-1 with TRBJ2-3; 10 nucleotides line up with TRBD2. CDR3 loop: CASSESSGGADTQYF. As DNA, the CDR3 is TGCGCCAGCAGTGAGTCAAGCGGGGGGGCAGATACGCAGTATTTT.